These 8 T cell receptor beta chains originate from one sample sequenced in a study of blood T cell repertoires in COVID-19. The data were produced by immunoSEQ multiplex PCR, yet TCRdb's version contains in-frame clones alone and is incomplete. Among about 220,000 clones listed, 82% were seen once. Sequencing input: PBMCs or T cells enriched from blood (not recorded which). All receptors derive from a man aged 40-49 years who had recovered from COVID-19.

The chain's CDR3 is CASSGASGQFYEQYF. CDR3 coding DNA: TGTGCCAGCAGTGGAGCCTCGGGACAGTTCTACGAGCAGTACTTC. The chain employs TRBV28 and TRBJ2-7; 7 nucleotides agree with TRBD1. V shed 5 bases, J shed 3 bases, and the junction held 10 bases outside the gene matches. The CDR3 consists of 15 residues. Germline CDR1 reads MDHEN; CDR2 reads SYDVKM.

The rearrangement joins TRBV5-1 to TRBJ2-7; 14 nucleotides agree with TRBD2. Looked up from germline, CDR1 is SGHRS and CDR2 is YFSETQ. The CDR3 length is 15 residues. J lost 4 bases, V lost 4 bases, and 4 bases had no gene match. As DNA, the CDR3 is TGCGCCAGCAGCGCGGGACTAGCGGGAGTATACGAGCAGTACTTC. Its protein is CASSAGLAGVYEQYF.

This clone appeared a few times. This rearrangement joins TRBV5-4 to TRBJ1-5, with 7 nucleotides matching TRBD1. Germline lookup yields CDR1 SGHNT and CDR2 YYREEE (reference sequence). V lost 2 bases and J lost 5; bases outside the gene matches: 1. The CDR3 covers 13 residues. CDR3 DNA sequence: TGTGCCAGCAGCTTCCAGGGGGATCAGCCCCAGCATTTT. Translated: CASSFQGDQPQHF.

The DNA for the CDR3 is TGTGCCAGCAGTGACCCTGGGTTGGAGTATGGCTACACCTTC. Amino acids: CASSDPGLEYGYTF. V and J are TRBV6-4 and TRBJ1-2; D is unclear. From germline, CDR1 is MRHNA and CDR2 SNTAGT. The CDR3 sequence is 14 residues long. Between the trimmed V and J ends, which lost 2 bases and 5 bases, there was a span of 12 bases.

The sample holds one count of this clone. The chain links TRBV9 to TRBJ1-5; D unclear. The CDR3 contains 13 residues. The germline V and J ends were trimmed by 4 bases and 1 base, with 6 bases remaining between them. Germline-derived CDR1 and CDR2 are SGDLS and YYNGEE. The CDR3 is CASSLTSNQPQHF. The CDR3 DNA reads as TGTGCCAGCAGCTTGACAAGCAATCAGCCCCAGCATTTT.

This chain links TRBV5-5 with TRBJ1-5, with D unresolved. CDR1 SGHKS and CDR2 YYEKEE come from the germline V gene (reference sequence). This CDR3 spans 14 amino acids. Trimming removed 0 bases at V and 6 bases at J, with 10 bases between. CDR3 DNA: TGTGCCAGCAGCTTGGAATCGGGGAGTCAGCCCCAGCATTTT. Translated, it gives CASSLESGSQPQHF.

The chain couples TRBV5-1 to TRBJ1-3; D remains ambiguous. This CDR3 region has 11 residues. Per the germline V gene, CDR1 is SGHRS and CDR2 is YFSETQ. Trimming left V 7 bases short and J 4 bases short, with 6 bases between. The CDR3 protein is CASSSGNTIYF. CDR3 bases: TGCGCCAGCTCCTCCGGAAACACCATATATTTT.

This chain joins TRBV29-1 and TRBJ1-4, with 11 bases aligning to TRBD1. With 6 bases clipped from V and 7 bases from J, the junction kept 7 bases outside the gene matches. Germline V lookup: CDR1 SQVTM, CDR2 ANQGSEA. This CDR3 contains 14 residues. The CDR3 DNA is TGCAGCGTGCTAGGACAGGGGGCGGCTGAAAAACTGTTTTTT. Translated, it gives CSVLGQGAAEKLFF. Full variable domain (outside the CDR3, taken from reference TRBV29-1 and TRBJ1-4): SAVISQKPSRDICQRGTSLTIQCQVDSQVTMMFWYRQQPGQSLTLIATANQGSEATYESGFVIDKFPISRPNLTFSTLTVSNMSPEDSSIYLCSVLGQGAAEKLFFGSGTQLSVL.